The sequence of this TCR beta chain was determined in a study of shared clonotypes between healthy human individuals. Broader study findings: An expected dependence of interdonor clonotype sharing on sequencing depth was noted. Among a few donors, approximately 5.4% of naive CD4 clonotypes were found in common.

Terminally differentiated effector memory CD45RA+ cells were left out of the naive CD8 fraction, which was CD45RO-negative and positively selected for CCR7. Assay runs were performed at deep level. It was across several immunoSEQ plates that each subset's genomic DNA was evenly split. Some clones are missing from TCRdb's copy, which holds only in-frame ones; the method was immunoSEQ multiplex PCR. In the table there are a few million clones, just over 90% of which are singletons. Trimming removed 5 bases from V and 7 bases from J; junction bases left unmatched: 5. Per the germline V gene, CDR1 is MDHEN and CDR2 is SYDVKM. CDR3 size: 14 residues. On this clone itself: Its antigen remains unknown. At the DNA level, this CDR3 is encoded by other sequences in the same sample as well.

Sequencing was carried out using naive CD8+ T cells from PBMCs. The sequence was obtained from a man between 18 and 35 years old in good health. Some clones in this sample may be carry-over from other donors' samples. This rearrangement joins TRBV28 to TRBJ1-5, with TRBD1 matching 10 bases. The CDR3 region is CASSPGTGVQPQHF. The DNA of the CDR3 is TGTGCCAGCAGTCCCGGGACAGGGGTGCAGCCCCAGCATTTT.